The present T cell receptor beta chain was sequenced within a study of cytomegalovirus exposure and HLA in healthy donors. Overall study findings and caveats: The listing of roughly 160 TCR beta chains classed them as cytomegalovirus-associated.

CDR3 length equals 15 residues. Looked up from germline, CDR1 is MDHEN and CDR2 is SYDVKM. With V trimmed by 5 bases and J by 14 bases, 9 bases remained unmatched. The PCR made use of 60 Vbeta and 13 Jbeta primers. Some clones are missing from TCRdb's copy, which holds only in-frame ones; the method was immunoSEQ multiplex PCR. Of over 65,000 clones listed, 70% to 90% are singletons. There are a few counts of this clone. What it binds is not known. What was sequenced was PBMCs. This TCR derives from a human donor in good health. The V call is TRBV28, the J call TRBJ2-1; 16 bases match TRBD2. The CDR3 here is CASSKGLAGGPLEFF. In nucleotides, the CDR3 is TGTGCCAGCAGTAAGGGACTAGCGGGGGGGCCTCTCGAGTTCTTC.